The 16 T cell receptor beta chains below were found in one sample sequenced in a study of cytomegalovirus exposure and HLA in healthy donors. PCR used 60 Vbeta primers and 13 Jbeta primers. Clones were sequenced by immunoSEQ multiplex PCR, and TCRdb holds only the in-frame ones, with some missing. The data hold 100,000 to 150,000 clones, with approximately 80% observed a single time. Specimen: PBMCs. The source is a man aged 25-40 years in good health and CMV-seropositive.

The J gene is TRBJ2-3, the V gene TRBV4-1; 11 bases agree with TRBD2. V trimming: 1 base; J trimming: 4 bases; junction bases outside the gene matches: 4. The CDR3 consists of 16 residues. Per the germline V gene, CDR1 is MGHRA and CDR2 is YSYEKL. The DNA of the CDR3 is TGCGCCAGCAGCCAAGTAGCGGGGGGGCGGGCAGATACGCAGTATTTT. It yields the protein CASSQVAGGRADTQYF.

The chain has TRBV2 and TRBJ2-7; TRBD2 is a possible D gene (7 bases). V shed 7 bases and J shed 6 bases, with 19 bases lying between them. Germline V gives CDR1 SNHLY, CDR2 FYNNEI. The length of the CDR3 is 14 residues. CDR3 bases: TGTGCCAGCACCCCGTCGGGGGGCTTGCTCGAGCAGTACTTC. Protein sequence: CASTPSGGLLEQYF.

V is TRBV4-1 and J is TRBJ1-1; 9 bases agree with TRBD1. Per germline, CDR1 MGHRA and CDR2 YSYEKL. The CDR3 is 16 amino acids. The trim removed 3 bases at V and 3 bases at J, leaving 8 bases unmatched. In nucleotides, the CDR3 is TGCGCCAGCAGCCATCCACCGGGACAGGGTGACACTGAAGCTTTCTTT. Protein sequence: CASSHPPGQGDTEAFF.

This clone was seen more than once but under ten times. This sequence joins TRBV7-2 and TRBJ1-1, with D tentatively TRBD1 (5 bases). CDR1 is SGHTA and CDR2 is FQGNSA in the germline V gene. CDR3 length: 13 residues. V was clipped by 6 bases and J by 9 bases, with 17 bases between them. The CDR3 region is CASSPRGGDQAFF. The CDR3 DNA follows: TGTGCCAGCAGTCCCAGAGGCGGGGACCAAGCTTTCTTT. Full variable domain (outside the CDR3, taken from reference TRBV7-2 and TRBJ1-1): GAGVSQSPSNKVTEKGKDVELRCDPISGHTALYWYRQSLGQGLEFLIYFQGNSAPDKSGLPSDRFSAERTGGSVSTLTIQRTQQEDSAVYLCASSPRGGDQAFFGQGTRLTVV.

The rearrangement links TRBV10-1 to TRBJ2-2; the D gene is possibly TRBD2 (7 bases). The CDR3 consists of 18 residues. CDR1 and CDR2 (germline): WNHNN, SYGVQD (reference sequence). Trimming cost V 2 bases and J 0 bases, with 16 bases left between them. As DNA, the CDR3 is TGCGCCAGCAGTGAGGCCCGGGGGGACACCGCGAACACCGGGGAGCTGTTTTTT. Residues: CASSEARGDTANTGELFF.

The chain employs TRBV5-1 and TRBJ2-2, with 9 bases aligning to TRBD1. Trimming removed 4 bases from V and 6 bases from J; junction bases left unmatched: 7. The CDR3 sequence is 15 residues long. Germline lookup yields CDR1 SGHRS and CDR2 YFSETQ. Written as DNA, the CDR3 is TGCGCCAGCAGCATTCGACAGGGGGAGGCCGGGGAGCTGTTTTTT. Residues: CASSIRQGEAGELFF.

The chain combines TRBV9 with TRBJ1-1, with a weak D call TRBD1 (6 bases). V dropped 3 bases and J dropped 5 bases, with 17 bases sitting between them. This CDR3 has 15 residues. Looked up from germline, CDR1 is SGDLS and CDR2 is YYNGEE. CDR3 in DNA: TGTGCCAGCAGCGCACGACAGGTCCCCGGGACTGAAGCTTTCTTT. Translation: CASSARQVPGTEAFF.

The chain is built from TRBV6-6 and TRBJ2-7, with D uncertain. The V end was cut by 0 bases, the J end by 5 bases, with 5 bases between. From germline, CDR1 is MNHNY and CDR2 SVGAGI (reference sequence). The CDR3 runs to 12 residues. For the CDR3, the DNA is TGTGCCAGCAGTTACTCTTCCGACGAGCAGTACTTC. Protein product: CASSYSSDEQYF.

CDR3: CASSYQGGDTQYF. CDR3 DNA sequence: TGTGCCAGCAGTTACCAGGGGGGAGATACGCAGTATTTT. The rearrangement uses TRBV6-5 and TRBJ2-3, with TRBD1 as a possible D gene (7 bases). Germline CDR1 and CDR2: MNHEY and SVGAGI. V lost 2 bases, J lost 5 bases, and 8 bases lay in between. CDR3 length: 13 residues.

The rearrangement uses TRBV30 and TRBJ1-2; the D is unclear. Trimming took off 4 bases at V and 7 bases at J, with 16 bases between the two ends. Germline V gene data show CDR1 as GTSNPN and CDR2 as SVGIG (reference sequence). This CDR3 contains 13 residues. As DNA, the CDR3 is TGTGCCTGGACCGTACCGGAGTTGGGTGGCTACACCTTC. The encoded protein is CAWTVPELGGYTF.

The V gene is TRBV18, the J gene TRBJ1-1, with a possible D match to TRBD1 (5 bases). This CDR3 has 13 residues. The germline V gene encodes CDR1 KGHSH and CDR2 LQKENI. Trimming stripped 4 bases from V and 5 bases from J, with 11 bases between. The CDR3 is CASSQGWDTEAFF. DNA of the CDR3: TGTGCCAGCTCACAGGGGTGGGATACTGAAGCTTTCTTT.

The V gene is TRBV11-2, the J gene TRBJ1-1; D might be TRBD1 (5 bases). The length of the CDR3 is 14 residues. V shed 1 base and J shed 2 bases, with 8 bases lying between them. Germline CDR1 reads SGHAT; CDR2 reads FQNNGV. This CDR3 reads CASSLGQSNTEAFF. Written as DNA, the CDR3 is TGTGCCAGCAGCTTAGGACAGTCAAACACTGAAGCTTTCTTT.

The chain has TRBV20-1 and TRBJ1-1, with D possibly matching TRBD1 (5 bases). Trimming took 3 bases from V and 10 from J, leaving 12 bases between them. This CDR3 spans 11 amino acids. Germline V gene data show CDR1 as DFQATT and CDR2 as SNEGSKA (reference sequence). CDR3 region: CSARNNRGAFF. The CDR3, as DNA: TGCAGTGCTAGGAATAATAGGGGAGCTTTCTTT.

Turning to this clone: One end of the junction fails to match germline, which may point to a read error. V is TRBV29-1 and J is TRBJ1-2, with TRBD1 matching over 8 bases. Germline V gene sequence: CDR1 SQVTM, CDR2 ANQGSEA. The CDR3 covers 13 residues. CDR3 sequence: CSAETGGGYGYTF. The CDR3 DNA reads TGCAGCGCTGAAACAGGGGGAGGCTATGGCTACACCTTC.

The rearrangement joins TRBV19 to TRBJ1-1; a possible D gene is TRBD1 (5 bases). Trimming shortened V by 0 bases and J by 10 bases, and 12 bases separated the two germline ends. This CDR3 has 13 residues. Germline V lookup: CDR1 LNHDA, CDR2 SQIVND (reference sequence). Here the CDR3 DNA reads TGTGCCAGTAGTATAGATCGGGGGAGAGGAGCTTTCTTT. It codes for CASSIDRGRGAFF. Looking up the rest from reference TRBV19 and TRBJ1-1 gives the full variable domain: DGGITQSPKYLFRKEGQNVTLSCEQNLNHDAMYWYRQDPGQGLRLIYYSQIVNDFQKGDIAEGYSVSREKKESFPLTVTSAQKNPTAFYLCASSIDRGRGAFFGQGTRLTVV.

This clone was seen once. The chain is built from TRBV6-4 and TRBJ2-1; no clear D. V lost 0 bases and J 3 bases, leaving 12 bases between the germline ends. This CDR3 region has 16 residues. The V gene's germline CDR1 is MRHNA and CDR2 SNTAGT. The CDR3 DNA reads as TGTGCCAGCAGTGACTCAAAAGGCCTAGACTACAATGAGCAGTTCTTC. It codes for CASSDSKGLDYNEQFF.